A single sample gave rise to the 14 T cell receptor beta chains below, sequenced in a study of T cell responses to AZD1222 COVID-19 vaccine. Profiled with immunoSEQ multiplex PCR; TCRdb holds only in-frame clones, not every one. The sample shows roughly 100,000 clones, around 94% of them seen only once. The specimen was peripheral blood, collected on day 0 of AZD1222 vaccination. The receptor set was obtained from an adult in good health.

V is TRBV4-3 and J is TRBJ2-3; D perhaps matches TRBD2 (6 bases). Per the germline V gene, CDR1 is LGHNA and CDR2 is YSLEER. The V end lost 3 bases, the J end lost 0 bases, and 19 bases lay between the germline ends. This CDR3 is built from 18 residues. In DNA form, the CDR3 reads TGCGCCAGCAGCCAGACCGCAACGCTGGGGGGTAGCACAGATACGCAGTATTTT. Protein sequence: CASSQTATLGGSTDTQYF.

The V call is TRBV28, the J call TRBJ1-6, with D unclear. V was cut by 2 bases and J by 7 bases, with 6 bases left in between. Germline lookup yields CDR1 MDHEN and CDR2 SYDVKM. The CDR3 spans 13 residues. As DNA, the CDR3 is TGTGCCAGCAGTTTAACGAAGAATTCACCCCTCCACTTT. Translation: CASSLTKNSPLHF.

About this clone itself: A junction end diverges from the germline sequence, so it may reflect a read error. This chain connects TRBV15 to TRBJ1-1; D is perhaps TRBD1 (6 bases). The CDR3 contains 14 residues. Germline-derived CDR1 and CDR2 are LNHNV and YYDKDF (reference sequence). The CDR3 spells CATSRDRATGVAFF. The CDR3 DNA is TGTGCCACTAGCAGAGACCGGGCGACAGGTGTGGCTTTCTTT. The entire variable domain, with the rest obtained from reference TRBV15 and TRBJ1-1, is as follows: DAMVIQNPRYQVTQFGKPVTLSCSQTLNHNVMYWYQQKSSQAPKLLFHYYDKDFNNEADTPDNFQSRRPNTSFCFLDIRSPGLGDTAMYLCATSRDRATGVAFFGQGTRLTVV.

This chain joins TRBV15 and TRBJ2-1, with TRBD1 as a possible D gene (5 bases). The CDR3 length is 14 residues. V was cut by 5 bases and J by 5 bases, with 13 bases left in between. Germline-derived CDR1 and CDR2 are LNHNV and YYDKDF (reference sequence). CDR3 loop: CATSGRVGDNEQFF. The CDR3 DNA reads TGTGCCACCAGCGGCAGGGTTGGCGACAATGAGCAGTTCTTC.

V usage is TRBV4-1 and J usage is TRBJ1-6; D not resolved. Germline values: CDR1 MGHRA, CDR2 YSYEKL. The CDR3 consists of 17 residues. The V end lost 2 bases, the J end lost 5 bases, and 16 bases lay between the germline ends. CDR3 loop: CASSQPNFAGNNSPLHF. DNA for the CDR3: TGCGCCAGCAGCCAACCCAATTTTGCGGGCAATAATTCACCCCTCCACTTT.

This clone was picked up one time. CDR3 bases: TGTGCCAGCAGCGTAGCACCAGGGGGGACGAACACCGGGGAGCTGTTTTTT. Amino acid sequence: CASSVAPGGTNTGELFF. The chain carries TRBV9 and TRBJ2-2; D might be TRBD1 (7 bases). In germline, CDR1 is SGDLS, CDR2 YYNGEE. Trimming left V 0 bases short and J 0 bases short, with 12 bases between. This CDR3 is 17 amino acids long.

The chain has TRBV11-2 and TRBJ2-2, with D tentatively TRBD2 (7 bases). The CDR3 is made up of 16 amino acids. Per germline, CDR1 SGHAT and CDR2 FQNNGV. The germline V and J ends were trimmed by 4 bases and 5 bases, with 17 bases remaining between them. CDR3 region: CASSSGEGRWTGELFF. CDR3 DNA sequence: TGTGCCAGCAGCTCAGGGGAGGGGCGCTGGACCGGGGAGCTGTTTTTT.

The rearrangement links TRBV27 to TRBJ1-3, with a weak D call TRBD1 (5 bases). V lost 0 bases to trimming and J lost 2 bases, with 17 bases between them. The V gene's germline CDR1 is MNHEY and CDR2 SMNVEV (reference sequence). The CDR3 runs 18 residues. CDR3 nucleotides: TGTGCCAGCAGTTTATCGCCTGGGGCCGTTGGGGCTGGAAACACCATATATTTT. Its translation is CASSLSPGAVGAGNTIYF.

The V and J genes are TRBV7-3 and TRBJ1-2; tentative D call: TRBD1 (5 bases). The CDR3 covers 13 residues. With 3 bases removed from V and 8 bases from J, the gap between germline ends came to 13 bases. Germline V gives CDR1 SGHTA, CDR2 FQGTGA. The CDR3 protein is CASSFSQGGGYTF. The DNA for the CDR3 is TGTGCCAGCAGCTTCAGCCAGGGAGGCGGCTACACCTTC.

The CDR3 coding sequence is TGTGCCAGCACCCTCCCTTTACAGGGAGATGGCTACACCTTC. Protein product: CASTLPLQGDGYTF. The V and J genes are TRBV6-5 and TRBJ1-2, with D maybe TRBD1 (6 bases). The CDR3 is 14 residues long. Germline V lookup: CDR1 MNHEY, CDR2 SVGAGI. Trimming took off 7 bases at V and 6 bases at J, with 18 bases between the two ends.

The chain carries TRBV9 and TRBJ1-1; D might be TRBD1 (5 bases). This CDR3 has 15 amino acids. Germline assignment: CDR1 SGDLS and CDR2 YYNGEE. Trimming removed 4 bases at V and 0 bases at J, with 13 bases between. In DNA, the CDR3 is TGTGCCAGCAGCCTCGAGGGGCGCATGAACACTGAAGCTTTCTTT. As protein: CASSLEGRMNTEAFF.

This clone showed up just once. J is TRBJ1-1 and V is TRBV11-2; D unclear. Germline V gene lookup returns CDR1 SGHAT and CDR2 FQNNGV. CDR3 size: 13 residues. The V and J ends lost 1 base and 5 bases respectively, with 8 bases between them. The CDR3 DNA sequence: TGTGCCAGCAGCTTAGTCCAGGCAACTGAAGCTTTCTTT. This encodes CASSLVQATEAFF.

This rearrangement joins TRBV28 to TRBJ2-7; TRBD2 matches 12 bases. Germline-derived CDR1 and CDR2 are MDHEN and SYDVKM. The trim removed 3 bases at V and 4 bases at J, leaving 7 bases unmatched. The CDR3 length is 16 residues. CDR3 residues: CASSFGTSGREYEQYF. The CDR3 nucleotides read TGTGCCAGCAGTTTTGGGACTAGCGGGCGGGAATACGAGCAGTACTTC.

This rearrangement joins TRBV6-5 to TRBJ2-2; D gene unclear. CDR1 MNHEY and CDR2 SVGAGI come from the germline V gene. The CDR3 is 15 residues long. V lost 10 bases, J lost 0 bases, and 15 bases lay in between. CDR3 nucleotide sequence: TGTGCCACCTTCCCGGCCCTTTCGAACACCGGGGAGCTGTTTTTT. Protein product: CATFPALSNTGELFF.